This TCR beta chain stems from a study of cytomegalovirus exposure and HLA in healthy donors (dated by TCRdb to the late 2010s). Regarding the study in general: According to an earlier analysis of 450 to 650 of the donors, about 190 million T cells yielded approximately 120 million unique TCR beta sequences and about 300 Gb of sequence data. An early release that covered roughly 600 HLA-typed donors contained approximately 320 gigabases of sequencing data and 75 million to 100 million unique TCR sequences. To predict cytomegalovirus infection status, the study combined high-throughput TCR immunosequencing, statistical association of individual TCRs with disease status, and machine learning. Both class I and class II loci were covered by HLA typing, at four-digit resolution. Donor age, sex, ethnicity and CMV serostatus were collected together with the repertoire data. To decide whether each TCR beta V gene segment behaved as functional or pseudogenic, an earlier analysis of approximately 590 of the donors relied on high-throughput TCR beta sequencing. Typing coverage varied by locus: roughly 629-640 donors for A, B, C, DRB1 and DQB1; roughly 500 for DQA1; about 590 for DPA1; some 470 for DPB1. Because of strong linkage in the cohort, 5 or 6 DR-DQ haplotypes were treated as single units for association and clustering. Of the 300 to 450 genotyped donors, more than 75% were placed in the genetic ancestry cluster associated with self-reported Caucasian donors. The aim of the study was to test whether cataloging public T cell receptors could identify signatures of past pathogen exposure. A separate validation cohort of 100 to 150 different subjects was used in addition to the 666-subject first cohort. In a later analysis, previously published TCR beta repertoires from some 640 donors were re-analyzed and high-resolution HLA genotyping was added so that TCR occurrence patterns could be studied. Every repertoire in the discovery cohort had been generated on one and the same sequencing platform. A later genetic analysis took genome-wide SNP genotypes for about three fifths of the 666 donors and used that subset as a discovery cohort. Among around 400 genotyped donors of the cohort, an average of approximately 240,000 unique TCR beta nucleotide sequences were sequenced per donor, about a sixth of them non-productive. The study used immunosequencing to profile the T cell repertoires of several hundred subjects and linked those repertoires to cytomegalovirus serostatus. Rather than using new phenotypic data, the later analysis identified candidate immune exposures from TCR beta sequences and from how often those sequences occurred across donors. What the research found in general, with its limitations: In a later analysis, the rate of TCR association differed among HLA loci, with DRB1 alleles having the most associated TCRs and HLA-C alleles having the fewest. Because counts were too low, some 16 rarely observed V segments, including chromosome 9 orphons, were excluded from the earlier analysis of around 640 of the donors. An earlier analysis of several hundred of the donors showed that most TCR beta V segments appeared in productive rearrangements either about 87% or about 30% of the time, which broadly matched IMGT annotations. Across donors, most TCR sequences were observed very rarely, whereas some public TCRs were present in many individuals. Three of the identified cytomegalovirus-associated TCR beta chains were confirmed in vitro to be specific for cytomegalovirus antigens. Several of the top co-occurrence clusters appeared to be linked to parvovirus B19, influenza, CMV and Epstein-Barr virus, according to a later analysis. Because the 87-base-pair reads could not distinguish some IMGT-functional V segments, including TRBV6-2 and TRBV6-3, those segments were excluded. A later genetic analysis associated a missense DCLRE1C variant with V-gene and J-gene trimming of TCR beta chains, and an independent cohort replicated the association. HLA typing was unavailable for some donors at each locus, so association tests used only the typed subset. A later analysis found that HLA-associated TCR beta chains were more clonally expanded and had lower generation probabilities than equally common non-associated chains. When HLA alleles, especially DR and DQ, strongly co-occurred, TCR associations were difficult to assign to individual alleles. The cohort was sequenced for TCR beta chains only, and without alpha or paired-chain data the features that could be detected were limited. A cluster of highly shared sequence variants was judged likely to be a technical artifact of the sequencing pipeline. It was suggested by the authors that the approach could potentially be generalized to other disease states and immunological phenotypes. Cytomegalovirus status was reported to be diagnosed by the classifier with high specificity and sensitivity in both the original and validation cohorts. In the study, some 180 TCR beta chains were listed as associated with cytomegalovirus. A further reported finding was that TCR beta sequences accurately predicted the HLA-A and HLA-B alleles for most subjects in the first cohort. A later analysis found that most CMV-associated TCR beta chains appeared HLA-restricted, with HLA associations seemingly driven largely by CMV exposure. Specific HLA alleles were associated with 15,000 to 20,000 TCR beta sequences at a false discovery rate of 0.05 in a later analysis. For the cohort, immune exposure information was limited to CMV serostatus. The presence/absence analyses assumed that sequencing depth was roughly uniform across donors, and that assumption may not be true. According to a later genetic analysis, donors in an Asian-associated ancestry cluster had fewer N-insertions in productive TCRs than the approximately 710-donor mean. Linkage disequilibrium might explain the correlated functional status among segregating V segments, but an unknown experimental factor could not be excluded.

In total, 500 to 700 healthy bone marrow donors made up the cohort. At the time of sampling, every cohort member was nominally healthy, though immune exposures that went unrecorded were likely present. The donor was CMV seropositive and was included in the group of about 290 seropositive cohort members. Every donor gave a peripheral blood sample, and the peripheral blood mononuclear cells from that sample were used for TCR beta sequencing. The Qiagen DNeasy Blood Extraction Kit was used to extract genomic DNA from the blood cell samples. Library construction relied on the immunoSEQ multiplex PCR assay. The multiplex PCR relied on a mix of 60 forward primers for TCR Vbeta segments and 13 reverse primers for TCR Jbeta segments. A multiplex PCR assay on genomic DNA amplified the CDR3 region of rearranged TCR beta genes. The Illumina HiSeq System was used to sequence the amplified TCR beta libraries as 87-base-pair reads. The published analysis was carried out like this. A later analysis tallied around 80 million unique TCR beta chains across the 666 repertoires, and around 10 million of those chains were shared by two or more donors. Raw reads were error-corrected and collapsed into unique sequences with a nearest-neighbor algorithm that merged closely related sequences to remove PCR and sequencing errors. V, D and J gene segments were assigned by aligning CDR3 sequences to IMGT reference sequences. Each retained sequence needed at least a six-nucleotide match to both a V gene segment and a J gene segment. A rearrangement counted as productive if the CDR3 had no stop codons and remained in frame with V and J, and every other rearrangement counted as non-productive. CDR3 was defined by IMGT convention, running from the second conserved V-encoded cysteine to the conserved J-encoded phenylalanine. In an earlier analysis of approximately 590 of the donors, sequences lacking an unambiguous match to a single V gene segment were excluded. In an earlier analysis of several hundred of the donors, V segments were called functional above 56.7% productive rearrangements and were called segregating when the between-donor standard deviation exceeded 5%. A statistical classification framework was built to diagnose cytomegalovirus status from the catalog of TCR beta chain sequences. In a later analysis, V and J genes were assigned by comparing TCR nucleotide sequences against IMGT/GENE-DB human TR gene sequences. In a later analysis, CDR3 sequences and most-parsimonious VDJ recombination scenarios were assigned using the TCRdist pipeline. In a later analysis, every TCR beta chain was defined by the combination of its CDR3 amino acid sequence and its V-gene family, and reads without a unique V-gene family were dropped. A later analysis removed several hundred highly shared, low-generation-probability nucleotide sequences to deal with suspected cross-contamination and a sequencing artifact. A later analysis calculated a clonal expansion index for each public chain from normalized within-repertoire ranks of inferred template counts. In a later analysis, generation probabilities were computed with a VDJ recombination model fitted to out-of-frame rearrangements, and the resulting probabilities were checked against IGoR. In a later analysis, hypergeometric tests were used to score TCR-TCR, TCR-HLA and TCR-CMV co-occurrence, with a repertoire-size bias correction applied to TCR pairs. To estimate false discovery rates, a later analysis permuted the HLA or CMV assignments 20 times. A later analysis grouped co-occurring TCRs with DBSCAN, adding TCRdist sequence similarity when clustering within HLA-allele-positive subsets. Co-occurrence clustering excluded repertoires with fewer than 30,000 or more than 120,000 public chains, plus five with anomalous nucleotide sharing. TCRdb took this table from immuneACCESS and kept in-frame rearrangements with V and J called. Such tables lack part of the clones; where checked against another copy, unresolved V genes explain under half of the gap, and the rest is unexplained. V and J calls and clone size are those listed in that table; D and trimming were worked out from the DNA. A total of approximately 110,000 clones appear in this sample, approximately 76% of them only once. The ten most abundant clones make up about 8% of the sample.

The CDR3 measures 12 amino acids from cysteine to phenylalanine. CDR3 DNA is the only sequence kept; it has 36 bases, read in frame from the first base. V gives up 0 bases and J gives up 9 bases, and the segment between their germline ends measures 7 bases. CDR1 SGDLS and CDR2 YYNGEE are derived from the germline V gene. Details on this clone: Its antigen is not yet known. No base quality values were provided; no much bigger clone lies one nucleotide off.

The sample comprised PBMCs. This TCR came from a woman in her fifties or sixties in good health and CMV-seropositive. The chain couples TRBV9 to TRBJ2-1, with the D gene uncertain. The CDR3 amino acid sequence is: CASSVEIGEQFF. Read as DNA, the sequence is TGTGCCAGCAGCGTAGAGATCGGTGAGCAGTTCTTC.